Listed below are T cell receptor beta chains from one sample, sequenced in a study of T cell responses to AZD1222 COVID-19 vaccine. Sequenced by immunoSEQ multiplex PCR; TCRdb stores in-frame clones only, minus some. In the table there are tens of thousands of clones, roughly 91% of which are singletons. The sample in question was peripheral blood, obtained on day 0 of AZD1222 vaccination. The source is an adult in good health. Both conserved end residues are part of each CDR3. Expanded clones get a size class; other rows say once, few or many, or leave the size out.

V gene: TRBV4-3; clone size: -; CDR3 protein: CASSQDVVANNYGYTF
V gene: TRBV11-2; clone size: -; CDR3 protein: CASSLGRGHPYEQYF
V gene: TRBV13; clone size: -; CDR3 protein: CASSLVDSGNTEAFF
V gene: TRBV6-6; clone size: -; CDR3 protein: CASRTGGAGADTQYF
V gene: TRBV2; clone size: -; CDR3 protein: CASSERGKRQYF
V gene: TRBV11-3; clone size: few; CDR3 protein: CASSLERGTIDEQFF
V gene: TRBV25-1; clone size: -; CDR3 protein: CASSPLGTPYEQYF
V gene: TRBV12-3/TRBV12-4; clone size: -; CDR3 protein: CASRVAGGYEQFF
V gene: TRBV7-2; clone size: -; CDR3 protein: CASSAPGTGAPGAQPQHF
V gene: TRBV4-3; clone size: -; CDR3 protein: CASSQDSFPGRGETQYF
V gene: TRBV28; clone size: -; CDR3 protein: CASSFIGQGVSNQPQHF
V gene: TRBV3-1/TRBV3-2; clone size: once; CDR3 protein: CASSQELWDRGGTQYF
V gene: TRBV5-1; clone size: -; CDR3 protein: CASSLVGTGYNTIYF
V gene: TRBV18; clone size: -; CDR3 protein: CASSPPGVEEKLFF
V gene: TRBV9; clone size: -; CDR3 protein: CASSVEDRAGYGYTF
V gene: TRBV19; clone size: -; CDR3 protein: CASSATGQGAKEQYF